These 4 T cell receptor beta chains share one sample of origin, sequenced in a study of blood T cell repertoires in COVID-19. TCRdb's copy holds only in-frame clones and misses some; the assay was immunoSEQ multiplex PCR. Of around 170,000 clones listed, 74% are singletons. The specimen sequenced was peripheral blood. These receptors all come from an elderly woman with acute or convalescent COVID-19.

The chain combines TRBV5-1 with TRBJ2-3; 11 bases are shared with TRBD2. The germline V gene has CDR1 SGHRS and CDR2 YFSETQ. The CDR3 loop spans 16 amino acids. Germline trimming cut 2 bases from V and 2 bases from J; bases unmatched to any gene: 4. The CDR3 region is CASSFGLAGSTDTQYF. The CDR3 DNA sequence: TGCGCCAGCAGCTTTGGACTAGCGGGCTCCACAGATACGCAGTATTTT.

The chain's CDR3 is CASSEQGHLNTEAFF. In DNA form, the CDR3 reads TGTGCCAGCAGCGAACAGGGGCACTTGAACACTGAAGCTTTCTTT. The chain recombines TRBV2 with TRBJ1-1, with 7 nucleotides matching TRBD1. Trimming cost V 6 bases and J 0 bases; bases outside gene matches: 7. Germline V gene data show CDR1 as SNHLY and CDR2 as FYNNEI. There are 15 residues in the CDR3.

The chain links TRBV29-1 to TRBJ2-3, with 12 positions matching TRBD2. The CDR3 runs 14 residues. The trim removed 6 bases at V and 5 bases at J, leaving 6 bases unmatched. CDR1 and CDR2 from the germline V gene are SQVTM and ANQGSEA. The DNA of the CDR3 is TGCAGCGTCGTGACTAGCGGGAGCGGAGATACGCAGTATTTT. Its protein product is CSVVTSGSGDTQYF.

This chain uses TRBV28 with TRBJ1-1; TRBD1 matches 8 bases. Germline assignment: CDR1 MDHEN and CDR2 SYDVKM. V lost 4 bases and J lost 5; bases outside the gene matches: 3. The CDR3 length is 13 residues. The CDR3 loop reads CASSSGGGTEAFF. The CDR3 nucleotides are TGTGCCAGCAGTTCAGGGGGCGGGACTGAAGCTTTCTTT.